A single sample is the source of the 30 T cell receptor beta chains below, sequenced in a study of cytomegalovirus exposure and HLA in healthy donors. This PCR relied on a set of 60 Vbeta primers and 13 Jbeta primers. TCRdb's table, derived via immunoSEQ multiplex PCR, lists solely in-frame clones and lacks some. This table holds about 200,000 clones, roughly 80% found once. Sequenced: PBMCs. All receptors derive from a girl under 18 in good health and CMV-seronegative.

In this sample, this clone turned up once. CDR3 sequence: CATSRVGLAGVEETQYF. DNA of the CDR3: TGTGCCACCAGCAGAGTGGGACTAGCGGGAGTTGAAGAGACCCAGTACTTC. The chain is built from TRBV15 and TRBJ2-5, with 14 nucleotides matching TRBD2. Per the germline V gene, CDR1 is LNHNV and CDR2 is YYDKDF (reference sequence). Trimming cost V 1 base and J 3 bases; bases outside gene matches: 4. The CDR3 runs 17 residues.

The V call is TRBV7-3, the J call TRBJ2-6, with a tentative D call TRBD1 (5 bases). Germline-derived CDR1 and CDR2 are SGHTA and FQGTGA. V shed 5 bases and J shed 0 bases, with 14 bases lying between them. This CDR3 has 17 residues. The CDR3 sequence: CASSPRGQSSGANVLTF. CDR3 DNA: TGTGCCAGCAGCCCAAGGGGCCAAAGCTCTGGGGCCAACGTCCTGACTTTC.

The chain carries TRBV7-9 and TRBJ2-3; TRBD1 might be the D (5 bases). The germline V gene has CDR1 SEHNR and CDR2 FQNEAQ (reference sequence). Trimming took off 5 bases at V and 0 bases at J, with 9 bases between the two ends. The CDR3 has 14 amino acids. The DNA for the CDR3 is TGTGCCAGCAGCCCTTGGGGCAGCACAGATACGCAGTATTTT. This translates into CASSPWGSTDTQYF.

The J gene is TRBJ2-4, the V gene TRBV10-3, with a weak D call TRBD1 (6 bases). This CDR3 spans 18 amino acids. Looked up from germline, CDR1 is ENHRY and CDR2 is SYGVKD. Between the trimmed V and J ends, which lost 2 bases and 0 bases, there was a span of 17 bases. CDR3 DNA: TGTGCCATCAGTGAGGGGGGCCCCTCGGTTTTAGCCAAAAACATTCAGTACTTC. Translating gives CAISEGGPSVLAKNIQYF.

The chain combines TRBV19 with TRBJ1-3; D unresolved. This CDR3 spans 13 amino acids. V was cut by 5 bases and J by 3 bases, with 8 bases left in between. The V gene's germline CDR1 is LNHDA and CDR2 SQIVND (reference sequence). This chain's CDR3 is CASSGLNGNTIYF. The CDR3 DNA follows: TGTGCCAGTAGTGGGCTGAATGGAAACACCATATATTTT.

This clone occurred once. The chain carries TRBV10-2 and TRBJ2-7; TRBD2 is a possible D gene (6 bases). The CDR3 is 15 residues long. Trimming pared 3 bases from V and 4 bases from J, leaving 16 bases between. Germline CDR1 WSHSY, CDR2 SAAADI. DNA of the CDR3: TGCGCCAGCAGTGATTTGATTGGTAGCGGATACGAGCAGTACTTC. Encoded protein: CASSDLIGSGYEQYF.

About this clone itself: Within the sample, other DNA sequences also encode this same CDR3. The chain employs TRBV7-9 and TRBJ2-3, with unresolved D. Germline V gene data show CDR1 as SEHNR and CDR2 as FQNEAQ (reference sequence). Trimming left V 5 bases short and J 6 bases short, with 9 bases between. The CDR3 covers 12 residues. CDR3 DNA sequence: TGTGCCAGCAGCCTTTCCCTTGATACGCAGTATTTT. Encoded protein: CASSLSLDTQYF. The complete variable domain, with remaining parts taken from reference TRBV7-9 and TRBJ2-3, reads DTGVSQNPRHKITKRGQNVTFRCDPISEHNRLYWYRQTLGQGPEFLTYFQNEAQLEKSRLLSDRFSAERPKGSFSTLEIQRTEQGDSAMYLCASSLSLDTQYFGPGTRLTVL.

The CDR3, as DNA: TGTGCCAGCAGCTTAAGCTTCGACGGGGACTATGGCTACACCTTC. Its protein product is CASSLSFDGDYGYTF. The chain is built from TRBV7-6 and TRBJ1-2; D remains ambiguous. The CDR3 contains 15 residues. Trimming stripped 2 bases from V and 3 bases from J, with 13 bases between. Germline values: CDR1 SGHVS, CDR2 FNYEAQ.

CDR3 sequence reads: CSVPGLAVSGNEQFF. The CDR3 DNA is TGCAGCGTACCGGGACTAGCGGTTTCGGGGAATGAGCAGTTCTTC. The chain employs TRBV29-1 and TRBJ2-1, with 11 bases fitting TRBD2. This CDR3 spans 15 amino acids. Germline V gene lookup returns CDR1 SQVTM and CDR2 ANQGSEA. J was trimmed by 7 bases and V by 6 bases; bases with no gene match: 11.

This rearrangement joins TRBV2 to TRBJ2-7, with 10 bases aligning to TRBD2. CDR1 and CDR2 from the germline V gene are SNHLY and FYNNEI. The CDR3 is 13 residues long. Trimming took 6 bases from V and 4 from J; bases not matched to a gene: 3. The CDR3 loop is CASREGLAYEQYF. The CDR3 DNA sequence: TGTGCCAGCAGGGAGGGACTAGCGTACGAGCAGTACTTC. Full variable domain (missing parts from reference TRBV2 and TRBJ2-7): EPEVTQTPSHQVTQMGQEVILRCVPISNHLYFYWYRQILGQKVEFLVSFYNNEISEKSEIFDDQFSVERPDGSNFTLKIRSTKLEDSAMYFCASREGLAYEQYFGPGTRLTVT.

J is TRBJ1-5 and V is TRBV2, with 10 bases matching TRBD1. The CDR3 extends over 15 amino acids. Germline lookup yields CDR1 SNHLY and CDR2 FYNNEI. Germline trimming cut 4 bases from V and 6 bases from J; bases unmatched to any gene: 6. CDR3 protein: CASSGQGQGSQPQHF. CDR3 bases: TGTGCCAGCAGTGGGCAGGGACAGGGGTCTCAGCCCCAGCATTTT.

This sequence joins TRBV28 and TRBJ2-5, with TRBD1 matching 11 bases. Germline V lookup: CDR1 MDHEN, CDR2 SYDVKM. This CDR3 is built from 13 residues. With V trimmed by 8 bases and J by 5 bases, 4 bases remained unmatched. The CDR3 region is CASRTGGLETQYF. CDR3 DNA: TGTGCCAGCCGGACAGGGGGCTTGGAGACCCAGTACTTC.

This CDR3 is CASSPSGATGNTIYF. DNA of the CDR3: TGTGCCAGCTCACCCTCAGGCGCCACGGGAAACACCATATATTTT. The chain recombines TRBV18 with TRBJ1-3; the D is unclear. The CDR3 length is 15 residues. V was shortened by 3 bases and J by 4 bases, with 13 bases between the two germline ends. Germline lookup yields CDR1 KGHSH and CDR2 LQKENI.

This rearrangement joins TRBV6-5 to TRBJ2-7; 8 bases are a match to TRBD1. The CDR3 has 15 amino acids. Germline lookup yields CDR1 MNHEY and CDR2 SVGAGI. Trimming cost V 0 bases and J 4 bases; bases outside gene matches: 5. The CDR3: CASSYSGQVEYEQYF. CDR3 DNA: TGTGCCAGCAGTTACTCGGGACAGGTAGAATACGAGCAGTACTTC.

The CDR3 region is CASTRYEQYF. In nucleotides, the CDR3 is TGTGCCAGCACCCGTTACGAGCAGTACTTC. The chain joins TRBV5-8 to TRBJ2-7; D remains ambiguous. Germline assignment: CDR1 SGHTS and CDR2 YDEGEE. The V and J ends lost 6 bases and 4 bases respectively, with 5 bases between them. The CDR3 extends over 10 amino acids.

CDR3 nucleotide sequence: TGTGCCAGCAGCTTGGCAGGCTTGAGCACAGATACGCAGTATTTT. Its protein is CASSLAGLSTDTQYF. The chain has TRBV5-4 and TRBJ2-3; D is unresolved. In germline, CDR1 is SGHNT, CDR2 YYREEE (reference sequence). The CDR3 spans 15 residues. Trimming shortened V by 0 bases and J by 0 bases, and 8 bases separated the two germline ends.

V gene TRBV28 combines with J gene TRBJ1-1; TRBD1 agrees at 7 bases. J gave up 5 bases and V 5 bases, and 14 bases lay outside the gene matches. The germline V gene encodes CDR1 MDHEN and CDR2 SYDVKM. This CDR3 has 16 amino acids. In DNA, the CDR3 is TGTGCCAGCAGTCGTACGGGAACTGGGGACAGTACTGAAGCTTTCTTT. It yields the protein CASSRTGTGDSTEAFF. The complete variable domain, with remaining parts taken from reference TRBV28 and TRBJ1-1, reads DVKVTQSSRYLVKRTGEKVFLECVQDMDHENMFWYRQDPGLGLRLIYFSYDVKMKEKGDIPEGYSVSREKKERFSLILESASTNQTSMYLCASSRTGTGDSTEAFFGQGTRLTVV.

This clone showed up just once. This chain links TRBV7-2 with TRBJ1-5; weak D call: TRBD1 (5 bases). The CDR3 is 14 amino acids. Trimming stripped 5 bases from V and 6 bases from J, with 14 bases between. Germline V CDR1 and CDR2: SGHTA, FQGNSA. The CDR3 here is CASSTNGGGQPQHF. Here the CDR3 DNA reads TGTGCCAGCAGCACAAACGGGGGGGGTCAGCCCCAGCATTTT.

The genes are TRBV4-2 and TRBJ1-3, with a possible D match to TRBD1 (6 bases). Germline CDR1 is LGHNA and CDR2 is YNFKEQ. The CDR3 covers 16 residues. V was shortened by 1 base and J by 3 bases, with 13 bases between the two germline ends. The CDR3 DNA reads TGTGCCAGCAGCCAAGGAGGGACACTTCTTGGAAACACCATATATTTT. Amino acid sequence: CASSQGGTLLGNTIYF.

The rearrangement links TRBV30 to TRBJ2-7, with D tentatively TRBD1 (6 bases). V was pared by 3 bases and J by 4 bases, with 7 bases between. The CDR3 covers 11 residues. CDR1 and CDR2 (germline): GTSNPN, SVGIG (reference sequence). CDR3 in amino acids: CAWSGQYEQYF. Here the CDR3 DNA reads TGTGCCTGGAGCGGACAGTACGAGCAGTACTTC.

CDR3: CAISDYQETQYF. In nucleotides, the CDR3 is TGTGCCATCAGTGACTACCAAGAGACCCAGTACTTC. This sequence joins TRBV10-3 and TRBJ2-5; D is ambiguous. Germline lookup yields CDR1 ENHRY and CDR2 SYGVKD. CDR3 length: 12 residues. The V and J ends lost 3 bases and 0 bases respectively, with 2 bases between them.

This clone came up a few times. The rearrangement joins TRBV10-3 to TRBJ1-2; TRBD1 aligns across 7 bases. This CDR3 has 11 amino acids. Germline V CDR1 and CDR2: ENHRY, SYGVKD. Unmatched junction bases numbered 1, after V lost 8 bases and J lost 4 bases. CDR3 nucleotides: TGTGCCATCGGACAGGCCTATGGCTACACCTTC. It is translated as CAIGQAYGYTF.

This sequence joins TRBV4-2 and TRBJ2-3, with 7 positions matching TRBD2. The CDR3 totals 16 residues. Germline V CDR1 and CDR2: LGHNA, YNFKEQ. V lost 0 bases and J lost 3; bases outside the gene matches: 6. The CDR3 DNA is TGTGCCAGCAGCCAAGATCTGGGGGGGGTAACAGATACGCAGTATTTT. It is translated as CASSQDLGGVTDTQYF.

The table lists this clone with a few counts. The chain employs TRBV4-1 and TRBJ1-6, with D possibly matching TRBD1 (5 bases). Germline values: CDR1 MGHRA, CDR2 YSYEKL. Trimming stripped 0 bases from V and 10 bases from J, with 13 bases between. CDR3 length: 15 residues. The CDR3 spells CASSQDGQGTSPLHF. CDR3 bases: TGCGCCAGCAGCCAAGACGGTCAGGGTACCTCACCCCTCCACTTT.

The rearrangement joins TRBV6-1 to TRBJ2-1; 7 nucleotides agree with TRBD1. CDR1 MNHNS and CDR2 SASEGT come from the germline V gene. The CDR3 is made up of 13 amino acids. V shed 10 bases and J 3 bases; nucleotides not matched to a gene: 6. CDR3 DNA sequence: TGTGCCACCGACAGGGACGACTACAATGAGCAGTTCTTC. Its translation: CATDRDDYNEQFF.

This chain joins TRBV30 and TRBJ2-1; 12 nucleotides line up with TRBD2. This CDR3 has 15 residues. V gave up 0 bases and J gave up 7 bases; unmatched junction bases: 4. Germline CDR1 and CDR2: GTSNPN and SVGIG (reference sequence). CDR3 DNA sequence: TGTGCCTGGAGTGTAGGTCTAGCGGGAGGGAATGAGCAGTTCTTC. It yields the protein CAWSVGLAGGNEQFF.

This rearrangement joins TRBV29-1 to TRBJ2-7; tentative D call: TRBD2 (5 bases). Germline CDR1 reads SQVTM; CDR2 reads ANQGSEA. This CDR3 region has 12 residues. Trimming shortened V by 4 bases and J by 6 bases, and 13 bases separated the two germline ends. CDR3 coding DNA: TGCAGCGTTGTTCCCGGGGATAGCGAGCAGTACTTC. Translated, it gives CSVVPGDSEQYF.

The rearrangement joins TRBV11-2 to TRBJ1-1, with D perhaps TRBD1 (6 bases). CDR1 is SGHAT, CDR2 FQNNGV, per germline. The CDR3 spans 13 residues. V gave up 5 bases and J gave up 1 base, with 8 bases separating them. CDR3 amino acids: CASSRGQNTEAFF. For the CDR3, the DNA is TGTGCCAGCAGCCGGGGACAGAACACTGAAGCTTTCTTT. Drawing the rest from reference TRBV11-2 and TRBJ1-1, the complete variable domain is EAGVAQSPRYKIIEKRQSVAFWCNPISGHATLYWYQQILGQGPKLLIQFQNNGVVDDSQLPKDRFSAERLKGVDSTLKIQPAKLEDSAVYLCASSRGQNTEAFFGQGTRLTVV.

V usage is TRBV27 and J usage is TRBJ1-1; D is ambiguous. The CDR3 runs 15 residues. Trimming took 0 bases from V and 6 from J, leaving 14 bases between them. Germline V gene data show CDR1 as MNHEY and CDR2 as SMNVEV (reference sequence). The CDR3 coding sequence is TGTGCCAGCAGTTTATCAGAGAAGAGAAGTTCTGAAGCTTTCTTT. Protein product: CASSLSEKRSSEAFF.

This chain joins TRBV25-1 and TRBJ2-3; 9 positions agree with TRBD2. The germline gives CDR1 MGHDK, CDR2 SYGVNS. This CDR3 has 15 residues. V lost 6 bases to trimming and J lost 4 bases; unmatched junction nucleotides: 8. The CDR3 loop reads CASRAREGRADTQYF. DNA for the CDR3: TGTGCCAGCAGGGCGCGGGAGGGCCGGGCAGATACGCAGTATTTT.